This is a list of T cell receptor beta chains from one sample in a study of cytomegalovirus exposure and HLA in healthy donors. Produced via immunoSEQ multiplex PCR; TCRdb's table is partial and in-frame only. The sample yields some 190,000 clones, around 86% seen once. Sequences were obtained from PBMCs. The receptors here all came from a man aged 30-40 years in good health and CMV-seronegative. Both conserved end residues are part of each CDR3. D genes are given only for firm matches. The listing skips clone size in some rows; elsewhere it reads once, few, many or a size class.

>TRBV18|TRBJ2-7|.|.
TGTGCCAGCTCGCCCCTTGGGAGCTCCTACGAGCAGTACTTC
CASSPLGSSYEQYF
>TRBV2|TRBJ2-5|.|TRBD1
TGTGCCAGCAAAGCGTACTACAGGGGACAAGAGACCCAGTACTTC
CASKAYYRGQETQYF
>TRBV4-3|TRBJ1-4|.|TRBD1
TGCGCCAGCAGCCAGAGGGGACAGCTCAATGAAAAACTGTTTTTT
CASSQRGQLNEKLFF
>TRBV5-8|TRBJ2-7|.|.
TGTGCCAGCAGCCCCGGAGCGTTAGTTCTTATTCACTACGAGCAGTACTTC
CASSPGALVLIHYEQYF
>TRBV29-1|TRBJ1-1|once|.
TGCAGCGTTGGTGGCCGAGGGAACACTGAAGCTTTCTTT
CSVGGRGNTEAFF
>TRBV5-5|TRBJ1-5|.|.
TGTGCCAGCAGCTTATGGGTTAAATCAGGGGTAGGCAATCAGCCCCAGCATTTT
CASSLWVKSGVGNQPQHF
>TRBV7-2|TRBJ2-7|.|TRBD1
TGTGCCAGCAGCTTAGATGGGACAGGGAGCGGCGAGCAGTACTTC
CASSLDGTGSGEQYF
>TRBV6-6|TRBJ1-6|.|TRBD1
TGTGCCAGCAACCAGGACAGGGGGCAATCACCCCTCCACTTT
CASNQDRGQSPLHF
>TRBV5-5|TRBJ2-6|few|TRBD1
TGTGCCAGCACGACAGGGGGTGGTGGGGCCAACGTCCTGACTTTC
CASTTGGGGANVLTF
>TRBV4-1|TRBJ2-3|.|TRBD1
TGCGCCAGCAGCGGGAGAGGACAGGGGACAGATACGCAGTATTTT
CASSGRGQGTDTQYF
>TRBV7-6|TRBJ2-5|.|.
TGTGCCAGCAGCTGGAGGGCGAGGGGGACCCAGTACTTC
CASSWRARGTQYF
>TRBV5-3|TRBJ1-2|.|.
TGTGCCAGAAGCCTGCGGGGGGGACTTAACTATGGCTACACCTTC
CARSLRGGLNYGYTF
>TRBV27|TRBJ2-7|.|.
TGTGCCAGCAGTTTATCCACAGACGTAGTCCCCTACGAGCAGTACTTC
CASSLSTDVVPYEQYF
>TRBV28|TRBJ1-3|.|.
TGTGCCAGCACCGGACAGATCTCTGGAAACACCATATATTTT
CASTGQISGNTIYF
>TRBV4-1|TRBJ1-1|once|TRBD1
TGCGCCAGCAGCCCCCGATCCGACAGGGCTTATGAAGCTTTCTTT
CASSPRSDRAYEAFF
>TRBV4-2|TRBJ1-2|.|TRBD1
TGTGCCAGCAGCCTGTCACAGACAGGGGTTAGTGGCTACACCTTC
CASSLSQTGVSGYTF
>TRBV30|TRBJ2-2|once|TRBD2
TGTGCCTGGAGTGGGGGACTAGCGGGATCCACCGGGGAGCTGTTTTTT
CAWSGGLAGSTGELFF